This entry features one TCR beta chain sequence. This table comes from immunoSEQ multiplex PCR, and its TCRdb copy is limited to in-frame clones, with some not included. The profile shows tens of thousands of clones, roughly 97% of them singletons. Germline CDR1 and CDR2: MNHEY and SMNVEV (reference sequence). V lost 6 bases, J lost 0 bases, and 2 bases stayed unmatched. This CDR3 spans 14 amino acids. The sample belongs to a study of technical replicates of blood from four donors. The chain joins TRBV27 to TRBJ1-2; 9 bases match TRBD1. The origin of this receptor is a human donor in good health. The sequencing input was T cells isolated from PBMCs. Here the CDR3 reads CASSDRGTNYGYTF. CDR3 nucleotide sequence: TGTGCCAGCAGCGACAGGGGGACTAACTATGGCTACACCTTC.